One and the same sample provided the 32 T cell receptor beta chains below, sequenced in a study of shared clonotypes between healthy human individuals. This table comes from immunoSEQ multiplex PCR, and its TCRdb copy is limited to in-frame clones, with some not included. The sample has 550,000 to 850,000 clones, about 74% seen once; the top ten hold over 1.5%. Specimen: memory CD4+ T cells sorted from blood. Subset described: CD45RA-negative fraction. The receptors were sampled from a woman in her 30s in good health.

The V call is TRBV6-1, the J call TRBJ2-1; D might be TRBD1 or TRBD2, each matching 5 bases. The CDR3 covers 15 residues. V shed 8 bases and J shed 0 bases, with 14 bases lying between them. From germline, CDR1 is MNHNS and CDR2 SASEGT. CDR3 amino acids: CASLFGAFSYNEQFF. Here the CDR3 DNA reads TGTGCCAGCCTCTTCGGGGCCTTCTCCTACAATGAGCAGTTCTTC.

The chain employs TRBV29-1 and TRBJ2-6; D gene ambiguous. CDR1 SQVTM and CDR2 ANQGSEA come from the germline V gene. V was cut by 5 bases and J by 0 bases, with 8 bases left in between. CDR3 length equals 14 residues. In nucleotides, the CDR3 is TGCAGCGTTTTGGAAGGCTCTGGGGCCAACGTCCTGACTTTC. It encodes CSVLEGSGANVLTF.

V usage is TRBV20-1 and J usage is TRBJ2-5; D gene uncertain. The length of the CDR3 is 11 residues. Looked up from germline, CDR1 is DFQATT and CDR2 is SNEGSKA (reference sequence). V dropped 6 bases and J dropped 3 bases, with 8 bases sitting between them. CDR3 sequence: CSALLKETQYF. The CDR3 nucleotides read TGCAGTGCCCTCCTAAAAGAGACCCAGTACTTC.

This clone showed up many times. The chain joins TRBV11-2 to TRBJ2-5, with D perhaps TRBD1 or TRBD2 (5 bases each). The V end was cut by 1 base, the J end by 5 bases, with 8 bases between. The CDR3 contains 13 residues. Germline CDR1 reads SGHAT; CDR2 reads FQNNGV. CDR3 amino acids: CASSLVWGETQYF. As DNA, the CDR3 is TGTGCCAGCAGCTTAGTGTGGGGGGAGACCCAGTACTTC.

The V call is TRBV30, the J call TRBJ1-5; tentative D call: TRBD1 (6 bases). The CDR3 consists of 14 residues. Germline CDR1 and CDR2: GTSNPN and SVGIG (reference sequence). V lost 3 bases, J lost 5 bases, and 14 bases lay in between. The CDR3 coding sequence is TGTGCCTGGAGCCACAAGGGGGGTTATCAGCCCCAGCATTTT. Protein product: CAWSHKGGYQPQHF. The whole variable domain, filled in from reference TRBV30 and TRBJ1-5, reads SQTIHQWPATLVQPVGSPLSLECTVEGTSNPNLYWYRQAAGRGLQLLFYSVGIGQISSEVPQNLSASRPQDRQFILSSKKLLLSDSGFYLCAWSHKGGYQPQHFGDGTRLSIL.

This chain connects TRBV6-5 to TRBJ2-1; possible D gene TRBD1, 6 bases. This CDR3 is 13 amino acids long. V was clipped by 5 bases and J by 9 bases, with 14 bases between them. CDR1 MNHEY and CDR2 SVGAGI come from the germline V gene. CDR3 nucleotide sequence: TGTGCCAGCAGTAATGGGGGCGCGGGTGAGCAGTTCTTC. Its protein is CASSNGGAGEQFF.

The chain employs TRBV28 and TRBJ1-1; the D is unclear. The germline gives CDR1 MDHEN, CDR2 SYDVKM. This CDR3 has 14 amino acids. V was trimmed by 6 bases and J by 0 bases, leaving 11 bases between them. CDR3 coding DNA: TGTGCCAGCAGCCCGGGATTTCTGAACACTGAAGCTTTCTTT. Translating it yields CASSPGFLNTEAFF. The full variable domain, rest sourced from reference TRBV28 and TRBJ1-1, is DVKVTQSSRYLVKRTGEKVFLECVQDMDHENMFWYRQDPGLGLRLIYFSYDVKMKEKGDIPEGYSVSREKKERFSLILESASTNQTSMYLCASSPGFLNTEAFFGQGTRLTVV.

The genes are TRBV6-4 and TRBJ2-1; TRBD2 might be the D (6 bases). The CDR3 is 13 amino acids. Germline CDR1 is MRHNA and CDR2 is SNTAGT. The V gene lost 6 bases and the J gene lost 2 bases, with 8 bases spanning the gap. The CDR3 here is CASSGSPYNEQFF. CDR3 nucleotide sequence: TGTGCCAGCAGCGGGAGCCCCTACAATGAGCAGTTCTTC.

This clone was counted between two and nine times. DNA of the CDR3: TGTGCCAGCAGCCTTCTGCGGGAGGCCACAGATACGCAGTATTTT. It yields the protein CASSLLREATDTQYF. The chain is built from TRBV14 and TRBJ2-3; 8 bases map to TRBD2. V was pared by 4 bases and J by 2 bases, with 5 bases of the junction left unmatched. CDR3 size: 15 residues. Germline V gene lookup returns CDR1 SGHDN and CDR2 FVKESK. Filled out from reference TRBV14 and TRBJ2-3, the complete variable domain reads EAGVTQFPSHSVIEKGQTVTLRCDPISGHDNLYWYRRVMGKEIKFLLHFVKESKQDESGMPNNRFLAERTGGTYSTLKVQPAELEDSGVYFCASSLLREATDTQYFGPGTRLTVL.

The rearrangement uses TRBV6-4 and TRBJ2-1; 10 bases align to TRBD2. V dropped 2 bases and J dropped 3; count of bases not matched to a gene: 10. The V gene's germline CDR1 is MRHNA and CDR2 SNTAGT. The CDR3 extends over 18 amino acids. The CDR3 region is CASSDPDPAGGCYNEQFF. CDR3 coding DNA: TGTGCCAGCAGTGACCCCGACCCAGCGGGAGGGTGCTACAATGAGCAGTTCTTC.

This clone was observed a single time. This rearrangement joins TRBV29-1 to TRBJ2-1; no clear D. V gave up 4 bases and J gave up 2 bases, with 12 bases separating them. This CDR3 spans 14 amino acids. CDR1 is SQVTM and CDR2 is ANQGSEA in the germline V gene. The CDR3 DNA sequence: TGCAGCGTTGGTGTGGGAATCACCTACAATGAGCAGTTCTTC. Its protein is CSVGVGITYNEQFF.

The CDR3 loop reads CASSLSPRQGYYEQYF. The CDR3 nucleotides are TGTGCCAGCAGTTTAAGCCCCCGACAGGGATACTACGAGCAGTACTTC. This chain joins TRBV27 and TRBJ2-7; 7 positions match TRBD1. CDR1 is MNHEY and CDR2 is SMNVEV in the germline V gene (reference sequence). This CDR3 has 16 amino acids. The junction had 10 bases not matched to a gene; V was cut back by 2 bases and J by 3 bases.

The V and J genes are TRBV7-9 and TRBJ2-7; maybe TRBD2 (6 bases). Germline CDR1 reads SEHNR; CDR2 reads FQNEAQ (reference sequence). The CDR3 is made up of 14 amino acids. Between the trimmed V and J ends, which lost 1 base and 6 bases, there was a span of 13 bases. The CDR3 bases are TGTGCCAGCAGCTTAGACGTGCGGGGAGGCGAGCAGTACTTC. Its translation is CASSLDVRGGEQYF.

The CDR3 here is CASSLASGRGTEAFF. CDR3 in DNA: TGTGCCAGCAGTCTTGCCTCGGGCCGGGGGACTGAAGCTTTCTTT. V is TRBV2 and J is TRBJ1-1; a weak D match, TRBD1 (5 bases). Germline lookup yields CDR1 SNHLY and CDR2 FYNNEI. This CDR3 has 15 residues. Trimming took 5 bases from V and 5 from J, leaving 18 bases between them.

This chain joins TRBV23-1 and TRBJ2-7; maybe TRBD1 (6 bases). TRBV23-1 is flagged as an ORF with uncertain function. Trimming shortened V by 7 bases and J by 3 bases, and 19 bases separated the two germline ends. The CDR3 loop spans 15 amino acids. CDR3 amino acids: CASNPMIGQHYEQYF. In nucleotides, the CDR3 is TGCGCCAGCAATCCGATGATAGGACAGCACTACGAGCAGTACTTC.

This chain connects TRBV28 to TRBJ1-2, with a tentative D call TRBD1 (6 bases). CDR1 is MDHEN, CDR2 SYDVKM, per germline. This CDR3 has 14 amino acids. The V gene lost 3 bases and the J gene lost 2 bases, with 10 bases spanning the gap. The CDR3 reads CASSLGADNYGYTF. CDR3 DNA: TGTGCCAGCAGTTTGGGGGCGGACAACTATGGCTACACCTTC.

This clone appeared a few times. This chain connects TRBV5-1 to TRBJ2-2; 11 bases match TRBD2. With 4 bases clipped from V and 6 bases from J, the junction kept 5 bases outside the gene matches. The CDR3 extends over 15 amino acids. CDR1 SGHRS and CDR2 YFSETQ come from the germline V gene. In DNA, the CDR3 is TGCGCCAGCAGCCCCACTAGCGGGAGAGCCGGGGAGCTGTTTTTT. The encoded protein is CASSPTSGRAGELFF.

This chain links TRBV5-1 with TRBJ2-1; 7 positions match TRBD1. V dropped 7 bases and J dropped 11; count of bases not matched to a gene: 6. The CDR3 runs 11 residues. Germline loops: CDR1 SGHRS, CDR2 YFSETQ. Here the CDR3 reads CASGDRVKQFF. The DNA for the CDR3 is TGCGCCAGCGGCGACAGGGTAAAGCAGTTCTTC.

The sample holds a few counts of this clone. Different DNA sequences within this sample yield the same CDR3. V gene TRBV7-9 combines with J gene TRBJ2-5; TRBD1 matches 9 bases. V shed 1 base and J 1 base; nucleotides not matched to a gene: 1. This CDR3 spans 15 amino acids. CDR1 is SEHNR and CDR2 is FQNEAQ in the germline V gene (reference sequence). The CDR3 nucleotides read TGTGCCAGCAGCTTAGGGGGACAGGGCCAAGAGACCCAGTACTTC. It codes for CASSLGGQGQETQYF.

On this clone itself: The junction departs from germline at one end; a sequencing error may be responsible. V and J are TRBV2 and TRBJ2-1, with 11 positions matching TRBD2. Germline values: CDR1 SNHLY, CDR2 FYNNEI. The CDR3 contains 14 residues. In DNA form, the CDR3 reads TGTGCCAGCAGTGAAGCGCACACTAGCGGGAGCCACGTCTTC. Protein product: CASSEAHTSGSHVF.

The V and J genes are TRBV10-2 and TRBJ2-5; D may be TRBD1 or TRBD2 (5 bases each). The CDR3 sequence is 17 residues long. The germline V gene encodes CDR1 WSHSY and CDR2 SAAADI. V was shortened by 2 bases and J by 5 bases, with 21 bases between the two germline ends. CDR3 sequence (DNA): TGCGCCAGCAGTGAGGGGCTAGGCACCCGGTGGGGGGAGACCCAGTACTTC. Encoded protein: CASSEGLGTRWGETQYF.

The CDR3 region has the DNA TGCGCCAGCAGCGGGGGACTAGCGGGAGAGGGGAGCACCGGGGAGCTGTTTTTT. Its translation is CASSGGLAGEGSTGELFF. The gene calls are TRBV5-1 and TRBJ2-2; TRBD2 aligns across 14 bases. The J segment lost 4 bases and the V segment lost 4 bases, leaving 9 bases of the junction unmatched. Looked up from germline, CDR1 is SGHRS and CDR2 is YFSETQ. This CDR3 spans 18 amino acids. The variable domain in full, completed from reference TRBV5-1 and TRBJ2-2, reads KAGVTQTPRYLIKTRGQQVTLSCSPISGHRSVSWYQQTPGQGLQFLFEYFSETQRNKGNFPGRFSGRQFSNSRSEMNVSTLELGDSALYLCASSGGLAGEGSTGELFFGEGSRLTVL.

This clone has only a few counts. The chain is built from TRBV9 and TRBJ2-1; 10 bases match TRBD2. With 0 bases clipped from V and 10 bases from J, the junction kept 10 bases outside the gene matches. The CDR3 is made up of 16 amino acids. Germline loops: CDR1 SGDLS, CDR2 YYNGEE. CDR3 amino acids: CASSVATSGTNGEQFF. The CDR3 nucleotides read TGTGCCAGCAGCGTAGCTACTAGCGGGACGAATGGGGAGCAGTTCTTC.

The chain combines TRBV6-6 with TRBJ1-1, with D possibly being TRBD1 (5 bases). The CDR3 length is 15 residues. Germline CDR1 and CDR2: MNHNY and SVGAGI (reference sequence). V was clipped by 5 bases and J by 4 bases, with 17 bases between them. The CDR3 loop is CASSHGRGRSTEAFF. CDR3 DNA: TGTGCCAGCAGTCATGGAAGGGGCCGCTCCACTGAAGCTTTCTTT.

The chain combines TRBV19 with TRBJ1-2; D gene uncertain. The V gene's germline CDR1 is LNHDA and CDR2 SQIVND (reference sequence). The CDR3 sequence is 15 residues long. The ends were cut back, 6 bases at V and 7 bases at J, with 21 bases in the middle. CDR3 loop: CASSQNRQSLSGYTF. The CDR3 DNA reads TGTGCCAGTAGCCAAAATAGGCAATCGCTGTCTGGCTACACCTTC.

The genes are TRBV7-7 and TRBJ2-1; 7 nucleotides line up with TRBD1. The length of the CDR3 is 17 residues. From germline, CDR1 is SSHAT and CDR2 FNYEAQ (reference sequence). The V segment lost 0 bases and the J segment 5 bases; nucleotides outside the gene matches: 10. CDR3 bases: TGTGCCAGCAGCTTAGCCGCCGGGACAGATCAGAACAATGAGCAGTTCTTC. It is translated as CASSLAAGTDQNNEQFF.

The rearrangement links TRBV28 to TRBJ2-7; 7 nucleotides align to TRBD2. This CDR3 region has 15 residues. Unmatched junction bases numbered 13, after V lost 8 bases and J lost 3 bases. Germline-derived CDR1 and CDR2 are MDHEN and SYDVKM. The CDR3 reads CASAPWSGNRYEQYF. DNA of the CDR3: TGTGCCAGCGCCCCCTGGAGCGGGAACCGCTACGAGCAGTACTTC.

This clone was observed a few times. J is TRBJ2-3 and V is TRBV4-2, with TRBD2 matching 8 bases. V shed 0 bases and J 7 bases; nucleotides not matched to a gene: 9. The germline gives CDR1 LGHNA, CDR2 YNFKEQ. CDR3 length: 16 amino acids. CDR3 nucleotide sequence: TGTGCCAGCAGCCAAGAGATCGGGCTAGCGGGTAATACGCAGTATTTT. This translates into CASSQEIGLAGNTQYF.

The CDR3 here is CAIKSGSTSYEQYF. In nucleotides, the CDR3 is TGTGCCATCAAGTCAGGGAGTACCTCCTACGAGCAGTACTTC. V is TRBV10-3 and J is TRBJ2-7; D is tentatively TRBD1 or TRBD2 (5 bases each). This CDR3 is 14 amino acids long. Germline CDR1 and CDR2: ENHRY and SYGVKD. Trimming removed 7 bases from V and 0 bases from J, with 13 bases in between.

The J gene is TRBJ2-6, the V gene TRBV18; D tentatively fits TRBD1 or TRBD2 (5 bases each). CDR1 and CDR2 (germline): KGHSH, LQKENI. With 3 bases removed from V and 2 bases from J, the gap between germline ends came to 14 bases. This CDR3 is 17 amino acids long. The CDR3 sequence is CASSPRVGVPGANVLTF. CDR3 nucleotide sequence: TGTGCCAGCTCACCCCGGGTGGGGGTGCCTGGGGCCAACGTCCTGACTTTC.

The V and J genes are TRBV6-5 and TRBJ1-5, with 9 bases aligning to TRBD1. CDR3 length equals 16 residues. After removal of 4 bases from V and 6 bases from J, the junction contained 10 bases not matched to a gene. Germline CDR1 reads MNHEY; CDR2 reads SVGAGI. The CDR3 nucleotides are TGTGCCAGCAGTTCTCAGGTTGGGACAGGGAGTCAGCCCCAGCATTTT. Its protein is CASSSQVGTGSQPQHF.

The V gene is TRBV6-1, the J gene TRBJ1-2; TRBD1 is a possible D gene (5 bases). The germline V gene encodes CDR1 MNHNS and CDR2 SASEGT. This CDR3 comprises 15 residues. V was cut by 2 bases and J by 6 bases, with 16 bases left in between. The CDR3, as DNA: TGTGCCAGCAGTGAACAGGTGGGGCTCTCCGATGGCTACACCTTC. It codes for CASSEQVGLSDGYTF.